Listed below are T cell receptor beta chains from one sample, sequenced in a study of T cell changes during pregnancy in multiple sclerosis. The method was immunoSEQ multiplex PCR; TCRdb's version includes in-frame clones alone and lacks a portion of them. The sample has tens of thousands of clones, about nine tenths seen once. This specimen consisted of peripheral blood, obtained in the first trimester of pregnancy. The receptors come from a female donor with multiple sclerosis, enrolled in a pregnancy study. CDR3s include the opening cysteine and the closing phenylalanine or tryptophan.

j_gene,v_gene,CDR3aa
TRBJ2-2,TRBV28,CASSRGGTGGELFF
TRBJ2-7,TRBV28,CASTEHLDYEQYF
TRBJ1-2,TRBV6-5,CASSLTSSYGYTF
TRBJ2-1,TRBV11-3,CASSLREGLAGTDEQFF
TRBJ2-1,TRBV5-4,CASSLAASGSEQFF
TRBJ2-7,TRBV5-1,CASSKTGTKSYEQYF
TRBJ1-1,TRBV5-4,CASSPSRTGVGNTEAFF
TRBJ1-2,TRBV5-1,CASSTGTALYGYTF
TRBJ2-1,TRBV6-5,CASSYVAGGYNEQFF
TRBJ2-7,TRBV7-3,CASSLRSGGTYEQYF
TRBJ2-1,TRBV7-9,CASSRTSGGNEQFF
TRBJ1-2,TRBV6-1,CASLTRGSYGYTF
TRBJ2-3,TRBV27,CASRSPTRIDTQYF
TRBJ2-5,TRBV2,CASSEDPGGPSETQYF
TRBJ2-2,TRBV4-2,CASSQVGLAVNTGELFF
TRBJ1-2,TRBV27,CASRGQGGYGYTF
TRBJ1-2,TRBV19,CASRQLGQNYGYTF
TRBJ1-6,TRBV10-3,CAIKDRGLNSPLHF
TRBJ1-1,TRBV7-9,CASSPGKSEAFF
TRBJ1-5,TRBV30,CAWSSDRGGNQPQHF
TRBJ2-3,TRBV9,CASRRISLNTQYF
TRBJ1-6,TRBV7-2,CASSSSNRAWYTSPLHF
TRBJ1-4,TRBV5-1,CASSLRQPEVIGEKLFF
TRBJ2-5,TRBV27,CASRPGQVETQYF
TRBJ2-1,TRBV2,CASSLTGNEQFF
TRBJ2-6,TRBV28,CASSLYGARGSGANVLTF
TRBJ2-5,TRBV13,CASSHPEGFRETQYF
TRBJ2-7,TRBV30,CAWSVTDEQYF
TRBJ1-2,TRBV19,CASSTWTEDGYTF
TRBJ1-4,TRBV12-5,CASGRPGISLGDEKLFF
TRBJ2-7,TRBV11-2,CASRGQAYGQYF
TRBJ1-5,TRBV9,CASSSGDRDLEPQHF
TRBJ1-3,TRBV9,CASSPRTSGNTIYF
TRBJ1-1,TRBV6-5,CASSSGQGRTAFF
TRBJ2-3,TRBV4-1,CASSHHLSTDTQYF
TRBJ2-1,TRBV7-2,CASRGLLDPLHYNEQFF
TRBJ2-3,TRBV5-4,CASSLQGADTQYF
TRBJ2-7,TRBV28,CASSESTPVNEQYF
TRBJ2-3,TRBV14,CASSQDRVLIGGDTQYF
TRBJ1-1,TRBV4-1,CASSRSEVMNTEAFF
TRBJ2-7,TRBV25-1,CASFDGGAGEQYF
TRBJ1-2,TRBV4-2,CASSQEGAPSGYTF
TRBJ2-3,TRBV7-9,CASSPSRTGGSETDTQYF
TRBJ1-2,TRBV6-6,CASSLRGNGYTF